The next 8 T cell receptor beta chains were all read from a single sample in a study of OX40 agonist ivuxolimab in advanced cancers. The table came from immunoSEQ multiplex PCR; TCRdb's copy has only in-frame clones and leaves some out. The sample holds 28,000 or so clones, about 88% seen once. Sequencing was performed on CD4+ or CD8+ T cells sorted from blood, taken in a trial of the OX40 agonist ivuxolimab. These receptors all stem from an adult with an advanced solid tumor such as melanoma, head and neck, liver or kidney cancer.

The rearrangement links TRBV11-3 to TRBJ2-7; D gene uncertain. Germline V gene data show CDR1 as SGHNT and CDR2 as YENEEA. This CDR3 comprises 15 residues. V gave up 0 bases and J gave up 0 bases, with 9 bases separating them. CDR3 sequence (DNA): TGTGCCAGCAGCTTAGAATTAAGGAGCTCCTACGAGCAGTACTTC. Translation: CASSLELRSSYEQYF.

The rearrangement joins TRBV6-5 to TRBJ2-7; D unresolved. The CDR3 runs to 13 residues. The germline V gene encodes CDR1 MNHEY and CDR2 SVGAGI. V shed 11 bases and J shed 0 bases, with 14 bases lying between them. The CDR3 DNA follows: TGTGCCTCCGGCAGGTCATACTCCTACGAGCAGTACTTC. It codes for CASGRSYSYEQYF.

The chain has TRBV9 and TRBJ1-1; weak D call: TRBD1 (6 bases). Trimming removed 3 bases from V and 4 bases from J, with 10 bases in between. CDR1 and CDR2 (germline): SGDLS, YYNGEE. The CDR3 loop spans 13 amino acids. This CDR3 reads CASSATGRTEAFF. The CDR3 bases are TGTGCCAGCAGCGCGACAGGTCGCACTGAAGCTTTCTTT.

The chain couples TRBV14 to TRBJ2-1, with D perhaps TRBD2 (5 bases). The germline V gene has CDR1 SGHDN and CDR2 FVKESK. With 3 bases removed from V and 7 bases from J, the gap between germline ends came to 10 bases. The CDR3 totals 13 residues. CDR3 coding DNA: TGTGCCAGCAGCCACTTTCGGGGAAATGAGCAGTTCTTC. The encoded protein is CASSHFRGNEQFF.

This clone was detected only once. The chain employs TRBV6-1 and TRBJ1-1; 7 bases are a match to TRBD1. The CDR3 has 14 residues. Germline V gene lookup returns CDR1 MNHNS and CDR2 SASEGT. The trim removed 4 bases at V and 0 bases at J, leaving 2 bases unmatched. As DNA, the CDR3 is TGTGCCAGCAGTGTGAGGGGGCTGAACACTGAAGCTTTCTTT. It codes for CASSVRGLNTEAFF.

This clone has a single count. The CDR3 sequence: CASSPGLAGPGPYNEQFF. The CDR3 nucleotides are TGTGCCAGTAGCCCGGGACTAGCGGGGCCTGGCCCGTACAATGAGCAGTTCTTC. V usage is TRBV19 and J usage is TRBJ2-1, with TRBD2 matching 13 bases. The germline gives CDR1 LNHDA, CDR2 SQIVND (reference sequence). The CDR3 runs to 18 residues. V lost 6 bases, J lost 4 bases, and 12 bases stayed unmatched.

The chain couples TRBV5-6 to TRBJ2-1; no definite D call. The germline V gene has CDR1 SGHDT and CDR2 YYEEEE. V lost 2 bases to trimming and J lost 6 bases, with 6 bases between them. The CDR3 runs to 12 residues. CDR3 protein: CASSLGVNEQFF. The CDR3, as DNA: TGTGCCAGCAGCTTAGGTGTCAATGAGCAGTTCTTC.

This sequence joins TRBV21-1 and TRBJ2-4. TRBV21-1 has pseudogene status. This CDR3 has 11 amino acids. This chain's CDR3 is CASLGENIQYF. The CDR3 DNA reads TGTGCCAGCTTGGGGGAAAACATTCAGTACTTC.